The 11 T cell receptor beta chains listed next were all sequenced from one sample in a study of blood T cell repertoires in COVID-19. TCRdb keeps only in-frame clones here, not all; method: immunoSEQ multiplex PCR. The sample yields approximately 150,000 clones, around nine tenths seen once. Sequenced input: peripheral blood. All receptors derive from a human donor in a cohort sampled during active COVID-19.

This clone was observed a handful of times. This chain joins TRBV2 and TRBJ1-5, with D unclear. CDR3 length equals 14 residues. Trimming stripped 7 bases from V and 1 base from J, with 11 bases between. Germline-derived CDR1 and CDR2 are SNHLY and FYNNEI. CDR3 in amino acids: CASKSVWSNQPQHF. The CDR3 DNA sequence: TGTGCCAGCAAAAGCGTCTGGAGCAATCAGCCCCAGCATTTT.

The CDR3 DNA is TGTGCCAGCAAGAGACAGAACACCGGGGAGCTGTTTTTT. It translates to CASKRQNTGELFF. The V gene is TRBV12-3 or TRBV12-4, the J gene TRBJ2-2; D uncertain. V lost 7 bases and J lost 1, with 7 bases in between. The CDR3 has 13 amino acids.

The chain is built from TRBV2 and TRBJ1-3, with D hard to call. The V and J ends lost 6 bases and 8 bases respectively, with 17 bases between them. The CDR3 totals 14 residues. Germline V gene sequence: CDR1 SNHLY, CDR2 FYNNEI. CDR3 bases: TGTGCCAGCAGGGGCCGGCGGGAGCAAGACACCATATATTTT. Translating gives CASRGRREQDTIYF. Filled out from reference TRBV2 and TRBJ1-3, the complete variable domain reads EPEVTQTPSHQVTQMGQEVILRCVPISNHLYFYWYRQILGQKVEFLVSFYNNEISEKSEIFDDQFSVERPDGSNFTLKIRSTKLEDSAMYFCASRGRREQDTIYFGEGSWLTVV.

The rearrangement uses TRBV4-3 and TRBJ1-2; D might be TRBD1 (5 bases). Germline assignment: CDR1 LGHNA and CDR2 YSLEER. The V and J ends lost 0 bases and 5 bases respectively, with 10 bases between them. The CDR3 extends over 14 amino acids. Here the CDR3 DNA reads TGCGCCAGCAGCCAAGAGGAGGGGTCGTATGGCTACACCTTC. Its protein is CASSQEEGSYGYTF.

The gene calls are TRBV13 and TRBJ2-3; 8 bases align to TRBD2. J lost 9 bases, V lost 3 bases, and 5 bases had no gene match. This CDR3 spans 13 amino acids. The V gene's germline CDR1 is PRHDT and CDR2 FYEKMQ (reference sequence). The DNA for the CDR3 is TGTGCCAGCAGCTTTAGCGGGATAGAGACGCAGTATTTT. This sequence encodes CASSFSGIETQYF.

The rearrangement uses TRBV7-2 and TRBJ1-1, with 11 bases aligning to TRBD1. Looked up from germline, CDR1 is SGHTA and CDR2 is FQGNSA. Trimming removed 5 bases from V and 6 bases from J; junction bases left unmatched: 11. The CDR3 has 16 amino acids. Written as DNA, the CDR3 is TGTGCCAGCAGCCCCCGGACAGGGGGCTTTGCGGCTGAAGCTTTCTTT. It specifies CASSPRTGGFAAEAFF.

This chain connects TRBV5-8 to TRBJ2-5; 9 nucleotides align to TRBD2. This CDR3 contains 15 residues. The junction had 6 bases not matched to a gene; V was cut back by 1 base and J by 5 bases. Germline CDR1 reads SGHTS; CDR2 reads YDEGEE. The CDR3 DNA reads TGTGCCAGCAGCTTGTCCGGACTAGCGTGGGAGACCCAGTACTTC. Translation: CASSLSGLAWETQYF.

This sequence joins TRBV3-1 (or the pseudogene TRBV3-2) and TRBJ1-2; 9 bases match TRBD1. The V gene's germline CDR1 is LGHDT and CDR2 YNNKEL (reference sequence). The CDR3 is 14 residues long. V lost 6 bases to trimming and J lost 2 bases; unmatched junction nucleotides: 4. The CDR3 coding sequence is TGTGCCAGCAGACAGGGGGCCCGAAACTATGGCTACACCTTC. It translates to CASRQGARNYGYTF.

The CDR3 nucleotides are TGTGCCAGCAGTAAAGATCGACAGGGGGACTACGAGCAGTACTTC. This translates into CASSKDRQGDYEQYF. This chain connects TRBV6-6 to TRBJ2-7; 9 nucleotides line up with TRBD1. The V gene's germline CDR1 is MNHNY and CDR2 SVGAGI (reference sequence). The trim removed 5 bases at V and 3 bases at J, leaving 8 bases unmatched. The CDR3 contains 15 residues.

CDR3 nucleotides: TGCGCCAGCAGCGTGGGACAGGGGTACACCGGGGAGCTGTTTTTT. Translating it yields CASSVGQGYTGELFF. The chain combines TRBV5-1 with TRBJ2-2; the match to TRBD1 covers 10 bases. This CDR3 region has 15 residues. Germline CDR1 and CDR2: SGHRS and YFSETQ. V trimming: 4 bases; J trimming: 3 bases; junction bases outside the gene matches: 3.

This clone was counted a single time. The V and J genes are TRBV6-5 and TRBJ1-5, with a weak D call TRBD1 (6 bases). Germline CDR1 is MNHEY and CDR2 is SVGAGI. The CDR3 runs to 15 residues. Trimming shortened V by 10 bases and J by 3 bases, and 19 bases separated the two germline ends. CDR3 loop: CAINHPGTPNQPQHF. The CDR3 nucleotides read TGTGCCATTAACCACCCCGGGACACCCAATCAGCCCCAGCATTTT.